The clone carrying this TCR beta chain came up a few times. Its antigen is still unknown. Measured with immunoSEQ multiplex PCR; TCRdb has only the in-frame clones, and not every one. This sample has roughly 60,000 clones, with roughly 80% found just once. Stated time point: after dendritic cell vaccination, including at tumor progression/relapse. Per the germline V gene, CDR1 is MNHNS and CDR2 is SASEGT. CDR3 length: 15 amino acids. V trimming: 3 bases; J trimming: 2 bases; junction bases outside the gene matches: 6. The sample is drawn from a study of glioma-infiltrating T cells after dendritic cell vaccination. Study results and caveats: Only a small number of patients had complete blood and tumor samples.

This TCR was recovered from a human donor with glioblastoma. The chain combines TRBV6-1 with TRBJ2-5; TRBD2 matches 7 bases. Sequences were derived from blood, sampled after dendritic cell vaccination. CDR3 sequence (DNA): TGTGCCAGCAGTGAGACGGGGGGATTTCAAGAGACCCAGTACTTC. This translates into CASSETGGFQETQYF.